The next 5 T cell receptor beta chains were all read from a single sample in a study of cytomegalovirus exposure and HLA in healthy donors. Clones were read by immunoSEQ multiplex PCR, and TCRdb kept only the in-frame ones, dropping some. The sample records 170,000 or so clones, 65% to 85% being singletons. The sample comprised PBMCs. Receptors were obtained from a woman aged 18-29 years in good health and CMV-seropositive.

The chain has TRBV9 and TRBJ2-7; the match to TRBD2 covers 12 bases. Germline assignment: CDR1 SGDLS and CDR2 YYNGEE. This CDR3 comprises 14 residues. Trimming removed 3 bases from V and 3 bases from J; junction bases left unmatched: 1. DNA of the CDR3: TGTGCCAGCAGCGGGGGACTAGCGGGCTACGAGCAGTACTTC. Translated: CASSGGLAGYEQYF.

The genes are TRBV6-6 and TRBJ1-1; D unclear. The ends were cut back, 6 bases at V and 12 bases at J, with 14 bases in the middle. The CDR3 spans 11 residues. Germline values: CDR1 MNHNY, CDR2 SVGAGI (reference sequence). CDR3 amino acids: CASRSLQRTFF. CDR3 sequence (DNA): TGTGCCAGCAGATCCCTTCAGCGAACTTTCTTT.

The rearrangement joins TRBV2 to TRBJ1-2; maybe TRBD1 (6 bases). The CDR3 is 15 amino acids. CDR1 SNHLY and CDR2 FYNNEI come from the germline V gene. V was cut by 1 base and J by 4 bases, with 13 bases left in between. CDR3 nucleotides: TGTGCCAGCAGTGAAGGGGCGGGGGGCTTCTATGGCTACACCTTC. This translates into CASSEGAGGFYGYTF.

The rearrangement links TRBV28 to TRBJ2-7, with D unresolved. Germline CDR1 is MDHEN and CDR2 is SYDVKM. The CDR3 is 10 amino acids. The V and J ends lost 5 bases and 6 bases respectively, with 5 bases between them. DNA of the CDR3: TGTGCCAGCAGTCGCGGCGAGCAGTACTTC. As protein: CASSRGEQYF.

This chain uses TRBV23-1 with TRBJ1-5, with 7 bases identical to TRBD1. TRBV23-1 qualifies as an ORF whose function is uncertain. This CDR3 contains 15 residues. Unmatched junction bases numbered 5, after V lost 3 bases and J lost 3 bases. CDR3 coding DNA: TGCGCCAGCAGTCAGCCGACAGGGATCAATCAGCCCCAGCATTTT. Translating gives CASSQPTGINQPQHF.